The entry below describes one T cell receptor (beta chain). Its matching antigen is unknown. This sample was taken from a study of blood T cells in healthy people across ages. Germline loops: CDR1 SGHRS, CDR2 YFSETQ. This CDR3 has 14 residues. Between the trimmed V and J ends, which lost 3 bases and 4 bases, there was a span of 13 bases. Findings and limits, study-wide: With age, beta diversity per million T cells declined roughly linearly, significantly by 35 to 40.

The second PCR ran about 6 to 12 cycles with a sample-barcoded 5' primer and J-beta primers. Each cDNA molecule, via a template-switch adaptor with 12 random nucleotides, was tagged. Using its own MiXCR run on the 5' RACE reads, TCRdb lists one record per CDR3 protein. The repertoire holds 550,000 to 600,000 distinct CDR3 sequences, with 27% as singletons. This sequence was found in a woman in her sixties or seventies in good health. The chain carries TRBV5-1 and TRBJ2-5, with D perhaps matching TRBD2 (5 bases). The sample was blood. The CDR3 sequence: CASSSPDGGETQYF. The CDR3 nucleotides are TGCGCCAGCAGCTCCCCCGACGGAGGAGAGACCCAGTACTTC. Using reference TRBV5-1 and TRBJ2-5 for the parts outside the CDR3, the full variable domain is KAGVTQTPRYLIKTRGQQVTLSCSPISGHRSVSWYQQTPGQGLQFLFEYFSETQRNKGNFPGRFSGRQFSNSRSEMNVSTLELGDSALYLCASSSPDGGETQYFGPGTRLLVL.